These T cell receptor beta chains were read from a single sample in a study of long-term antiretroviral therapy in people with HIV. Repertoires were generated with immunoSEQ multiplex PCR, while TCRdb's copy carries only in-frame clones and drops some. The sample holds some 35,000 clones, roughly 87% seen once. Material: unsorted PBMCs, obtained 0.6 years after starting antiretroviral therapy. The source of these receptors is a man between 18 and 35 years old with HIV. The CDR3 runs from the conserved cysteine through the conserved F or W. Each record gives: clone size, V gene, J gene, D gene, CDR3 protein, CDR3 DNA. The D gene is left open where the match is weak. Not every row has a clone size; where given, it reads once, few, many or a size class.

-	TRBV7-2	TRBJ1-2	-	CASSLRIAANYGYTF	TGTGCCAGCAGCTTAAGGATCGCAGCGAACTATGGCTACACCTTC
-	TRBV7-3	TRBJ1-1	-	CASSLDSLTEAFF	TGTGCCAGCAGCTTAGATTCACTTACTGAAGCTTTCTTT
few	TRBV28	TRBJ2-7	-	CASSSGLEQYF	TGTGCCAGCAGCTCTGGGCTGGAGCAGTACTTC
-	TRBV27	TRBJ1-2	TRBD1	CASRTPGTGGSPTF	TGTGCCAGCAGGACCCCCGGGACAGGGGGCTCACCCACCTTC
-	TRBV7-9	TRBJ2-1	-	CASSPGDSQDDEQFF	TGTGCCAGCAGTCCGGGCGACTCACAGGACGATGAGCAGTTCTTC
-	TRBV5-6	TRBJ2-1	-	CASSLSGPYNEQFF	TGTGCCAGCAGCCTATCGGGACCCTACAATGAGCAGTTCTTC
-	TRBV28	TRBJ1-2	TRBD1	CASSLGQGAVNYGYTF	TGTGCCAGCAGTTTAGGACAGGGAGCCGTTAACTATGGCTACACCTTC
-	TRBV18	TRBJ1-3	-	CASSRGLTSASGNTIYF	TGTGCCAGCTCACGCGGTTTAACCTCCGCATCTGGAAACACCATATATTTT
-	TRBV7-2	TRBJ2-3	TRBD1	CASSPQRQGVDTQYF	TGTGCCAGCAGCCCTCAACGACAGGGTGTAGATACGCAGTATTTT
-	TRBV11-1	TRBJ2-2	-	CASSLEQLLTGELFF	TGTGCCAGCAGCTTAGAGCAACTTCTCACCGGGGAGCTGTTTTTT
-	TRBV2	TRBJ2-7	-	CASSENYEQYF	TGTGCCAGCAGTGAAAACTACGAGCAGTACTTC
-	TRBV5-8	TRBJ2-6	-	CASSPMDMGAGANVLTF	TGTGCCAGCAGCCCCATGGACATGGGCGCTGGGGCCAACGTCCTGACTTTC
once	TRBV6-4	TRBJ2-3	TRBD1	CASSDRTGATDTQYF	TGTGCCAGCAGTGATCGGACAGGGGCCACAGATACGCAGTATTTT
-	TRBV28	TRBJ1-4	TRBD1	CASSFLGQANEKLFF	TGTGCCAGCAGTTTCTTGGGACAGGCAAATGAAAAACTGTTTTTT
-	TRBV28	TRBJ2-5	TRBD2	CASSFSAGDRETQYF	TGTGCCAGCAGTTTCTCGGCGGGAGATCGCGAGACCCAGTACTTC
-	TRBV29-1	TRBJ1-1	TRBD1	CSVQGAGEAFF	TGCAGCGTCCAGGGGGCGGGTGAAGCTTTCTTT
-	TRBV7-2	TRBJ1-2	TRBD1	CASTPGQAGTNYGYTF	TGTGCCAGCACCCCTGGACAGGCTGGGACTAACTATGGCTACACCTTC
once	TRBV11-2	TRBJ2-7	-	CASSTGHSSYEQYF	TGTGCCAGCAGCACAGGCCATAGCTCCTACGAGCAGTACTTC
few	TRBV28	TRBJ2-3	TRBD1	CASSPDRGPDTQYF	TGTGCCAGCAGTCCGGACAGGGGACCAGATACGCAGTATTTT
-	TRBV9	TRBJ1-4	-	CASSGAEGFGEKLFF	TGTGCCAGCAGCGGGGCCGAGGGCTTTGGGGAAAAACTGTTTTTT
-	TRBV11-2	TRBJ1-1	-	CASSPTASILNTEAFF	TGTGCCAGCAGCCCCACAGCAAGCATCCTGAACACTGAAGCTTTCTTT
-	TRBV13	TRBJ2-7	-	CASSSGYTYEQYF	TGTGCCAGCAGCTCAGGGTACACCTACGAGCAGTACTTC
few	TRBV7-9	TRBJ2-4	-	CASSPEALAKNIQYF	TGTGCCAGCAGCCCGGAGGCTCTAGCCAAAAACATTCAGTACTTC
-	TRBV5-1	TRBJ2-5	TRBD2	CASSRGASGRALETQYF	TGCGCCAGCAGTCGTGGGGCTAGCGGGAGGGCCCTGGAGACCCAGTACTTC
-	TRBV7-8	TRBJ2-1	-	CASSSGDYSEQFF	TGTGCCAGCAGCTCCGGCGATTATAGTGAGCAGTTCTTC
-	TRBV28	TRBJ2-1	TRBD2	CASSPPSTSGSLNEQFF	TGTGCCAGCAGCCCCCCCTCGACTAGCGGGAGTCTCAATGAGCAGTTCTTC
once	TRBV7-3	TRBJ2-2	-	CASSLKLGYTGELFF	TGTGCCAGCAGCTTAAAACTAGGCTACACCGGGGAGCTGTTTTTT
once	TRBV9	TRBJ2-2	-	CASSEGGFGTGELFF	TGTGCCAGCAGCGAGGGGGGCTTCGGGACCGGGGAGCTGTTTTTT
-	TRBV5-6	TRBJ2-3	TRBD1	CASSWGQSTDTQYF	TGTGCCAGCAGCTGGGGACAGAGCACAGATACGCAGTATTTT
-	TRBV19	TRBJ2-1	-	CASSPYPNEQFF	TGTGCCAGTAGTCCCTACCCCAATGAGCAGTTCTTC
-	TRBV6-5	TRBJ2-2	-	CASSYGVAENTGELFF	TGTGCCAGCAGTTACGGGGTAGCGGAAAACACCGGGGAGCTGTTTTTT
few	TRBV25-1	TRBJ1-1	-	CASSNQGPDTEAFF	TGTGCCAGCAGTAACCAGGGACCCGACACTGAAGCTTTCTTT
medium-sized	TRBV29-1	TRBJ1-1	-	CSAKTNTEAFF	TGCAGCGCTAAGACGAACACTGAAGCTTTCTTT
-	TRBV7-9	TRBJ1-1	-	CASSPTPNTEAFF	TGTGCCAGCAGCCCGACCCCGAACACTGAAGCTTTCTTT
once	TRBV7-9	TRBJ2-2	-	CASSLSRTDSSTGELFF	TGTGCCAGCAGCTTATCCCGGACAGATTCGAGCACCGGGGAGCTGTTTTTT
-	TRBV10-2	TRBJ1-2	-	CASSESPGLLGYTF	TGCGCCAGCAGTGAGTCCCCGGGACTTTTGGGCTACACCTTC
-	TRBV9	TRBJ2-2	-	CASARLNTGELFF	TGTGCCAGCGCTCGGCTAAACACCGGGGAGCTGTTTTTT
-	TRBV9	TRBJ2-1	-	CASSVGYEQFF	TGTGCCAGCAGCGTAGGCTATGAGCAGTTCTTC
-	TRBV27	TRBJ1-5	-	CASSLRAGYQPQHF	TGTGCCAGCAGTTTAAGGGCAGGGTATCAGCCCCAGCATTTT
-	TRBV10-3	TRBJ1-2	-	CANGAGTRGYGYTF	TGTGCCAACGGAGCAGGGACCCGGGGCTATGGCTACACCTTC
-	TRBV18	TRBJ1-5	-	CASSPPGGVSNQPQHF	TGTGCCAGCTCACCACCGGGGGGGGTAAGCAATCAGCCCCAGCATTTT
few	TRBV7-9	TRBJ1-5	-	CASSLGESYQPQHF	TGTGCCAGCAGCTTAGGGGAGTCGTATCAGCCCCAGCATTTT
-	TRBV6-1	TRBJ2-7	-	CASSGQATFYEQYF	TGTGCCAGCAGTGGACAGGCGACCTTCTACGAGCAGTACTTC
-	TRBV4-1	TRBJ1-4	-	CASSQEFGRAEKLFF	TGCGCCAGCAGCCAAGAATTCGGCAGGGCTGAAAAACTGTTTTTT
-	TRBV19	TRBJ2-1	-	CASSGTVNEQFF	TGTGCCAGTAGTGGGACCGTCAATGAGCAGTTCTTC
few	TRBV7-2	TRBJ2-4	TRBD2	CASSKGLWTRKDENIQYF	TGTGCCAGCAGCAAAGGGCTGTGGACTAGAAAAGACGAAAACATTCAGTACTTC
-	TRBV29-1	TRBJ1-1	TRBD1	CSVRRQGTMNTEAFF	TGCAGCGTCCGTCGACAGGGGACCATGAACACTGAAGCTTTCTTT
-	TRBV6-5	TRBJ2-5	-	CASRGGAVQETQYF	TGTGCCAGCAGGGGGGGGGCAGTCCAAGAGACCCAGTACTTC
-	TRBV6-5	TRBJ1-2	-	CASRSNRDRGYGYTF	TGTGCCAGCAGATCAAACAGGGATCGCGGCTATGGCTACACCTTC
-	TRBV7-9	TRBJ2-1	TRBD2	CASSTRAGGPYNEQFF	TGTGCCAGCAGCACCCGCGCGGGAGGCCCCTACAATGAGCAGTTCTTC
-	TRBV5-1	TRBJ2-5	TRBD2	CASTPLAGGQETQYF	TGCGCCAGCACCCCCCTAGCGGGGGGGCAAGAGACCCAGTACTTC
-	TRBV5-6	TRBJ1-2	-	CASSTGLGYGYTF	TGTGCCAGCAGCACGGGGCTCGGCTATGGCTACACCTTC